This TCR beta chain derives from a study of T cell changes during pregnancy in multiple sclerosis. This CDR3 is 16 amino acids long. From germline, CDR1 is SGHTA and CDR2 FQGTGA. J lost 10 bases, V lost 4 bases, and 10 bases had no gene match. TCRdb's copy holds only in-frame clones and misses some; the assay was immunoSEQ multiplex PCR. The table shows around 42,000 clones, with 80% to 90% occurring only once. Specimen: peripheral blood, collected in the first trimester of pregnancy. The V call is TRBV7-3, the J call TRBJ2-1; 13 bases align to TRBD2. The TCR originated in a female donor in good health, enrolled as a control in a pregnancy study. The CDR3 sequence is CASSSIPGLAGREQFF. The CDR3 nucleotides read TGTGCCAGCAGCTCAATCCCGGGACTAGCGGGGCGGGAGCAGTTCTTC.